This entry features one T cell receptor beta chain sequence. Its antigen specificity is not known. No quality values exist for individual bases; no much larger clone is one base distant. All of the isolated RNA was reverse transcribed with the High Capacity cDNA Reverse Transcription Kit, so expressed TCRB transcripts were sequenced. Deep immunoSEQ sequencing was applied to naive, central memory and regulatory T cell samples, giving an average of around 4 million total reads per sample. After sorted cells were lysed in RLT buffer, RNA was extracted with DNase-treated RNeasy Micro or Mini kits, with the choice depending on cell number. To prevent cross-contamination, every cell subset was processed on its own, while patient and healthy donor samples were processed together. Using the immunoSEQ multiplex PCR, TCRB sequences were amplified from cDNA into 87-bp fragments spanning the CDR3 region. The amplicons were sequenced using the Illumina HiSeq platform. In the source study's methods: PCR bias was corrected computationally using synthetic template baselines, and reads within Hamming distance 2 were collapsed, with unmergeable singletons discarded. Reads were aligned to IMGT to assign V, D and J genes, CDR3 length, and insertions or deletions at six rearrangement sites. Clonotype counts were normalized to sorted cell number within each subset before computing true diversity and Gini coefficients with the tcR R package. The overlap coefficient, calculated on TCRB nucleotide sequences, was used to quantify repertoire sharing. Out-of-frame TCRB sequences from naive cells were analyzed as a proxy for the pre-selection repertoire. This immuneACCESS table, as held by TCRdb, lists in-frame sequences with V and J called but not all clones. Of the missing ones, under half trace to an unresolved V gene in checked studies; the others have no known cause. V and J calls plus clone size are reproduced from that table; the DNA served to infer D and trimming. Present in this sample are a few hundred thousand clones, over 9.5% of which were seen just once. 0.0095% to 0.011% of the sample rests with the top ten.

This record belongs to a study of beta chain features in type 1 diabetes (dated by TCRdb to 2016 to 2018). With respect to the entire study: No differences in mean age, gender distribution, total cell number or subset yield were found between patients and healthy donors. A total of 90 million to 120 million sorted cells were examined across all samples, and a strong correlation was observed between cell number per subset and RNA yield. In the study, recently diagnosed type 1 diabetes patients and matched healthy donors were compared on the TCRB repertoires of their sorted circulating CD4+ T cell subsets. Naive and central memory subsets were obtained from all 30 or so donors, but regulatory and stem cell-like memory subsets were isolated from only 8 patients and 8 healthy donors. The full study reports these points: Because cDNA was sequenced instead of genomic DNA, activated cells with high expression could be over-represented, although the groups did not differ in activation or CD3 levels. HLA sub-analyses involved small numbers of individuals, so any influence of HLA type on TCRB rearrangement remained unresolved. A moderate but significant shortening of TCRB CDR3 length was observed in type 1 diabetes patients in all four CD4+ subsets. The naive, central memory and regulatory TCRB repertoires appeared to resemble one another more closely among patients than among healthy donors. PCR might favor shorter templates, but patient and control samples were amplified and corrected together, so any skew would affect both groups equally. At VDJ recombination sites, patients with type 1 diabetes made fewer insertions and deleted more nucleotides, a pattern implying thymic rearrangement abnormalities.

Each donor gave one peripheral blood draw, roughly 110 mL on average, collected into heparinised tubes. A BD FACSAria II and a panel including CD45RO, CCR7, CD25, CD127, CD95 and CD27 were used to sort naive, central memory, regulatory and stem cell-like memory CD4+ T cells. All sorted populations exceeded 95% purity. PBMCs were isolated immediately by Lymphoprep density gradient centrifugation and stained directly without culture. So that batch effects would be minimized, each experiment stained and sorted samples in pairs, pairing one healthy donor with one patient. Inclusive of the bounding cysteine and phenylalanine, the CDR3 is 14 residues long. The DNA shown is the 42-base CDR3, in frame from base 1. According to the germline V gene (reference sequence), CDR1 reads LNHDA and CDR2 reads SQIVND. Trimmed from V: 3 bases; trimmed from J: 0 bases; junction bases lacking a gene match: 0.

This clonotype originated in a woman between 18 and 30 years old with type 1 diabetes. The specimen was naive CD4+ T cells from blood. The intended sense of this specimen's cell subset or site label: true naive CD4+ T cells. The chain employs TRBV19 and TRBJ2-7; 9 central bases correspond to TRBD2. CDR3 loop: CASSISGSSYEQYF. The DNA sequence follows: TGTGCCAGTAGTATTAGCGGGAGCTCCTACGAGCAGTACTTC.